This T cell receptor beta chain originates from a study of technical replicates of blood from several donors. V trimming: 4 bases; J trimming: 0 bases; junction bases outside the gene matches: 7. Per germline, CDR1 SGHRS and CDR2 YFSETQ. The CDR3 extends over 15 amino acids. Using immunoSEQ multiplex PCR, the repertoire was profiled, and TCRdb retains in-frame clones only, with some absent. The repertoire holds under 95,000 clones, with approximately 94% as singletons. This chain connects TRBV5-1 to TRBJ2-7; 7 nucleotides match TRBD1. The sample comprised T cells isolated from PBMCs. This receptor was taken from a human donor in good health. This CDR3 reads CASSLTGLGSYEQYF. The DNA of the CDR3 is TGCGCCAGCAGCCTGACAGGGTTGGGCTCCTACGAGCAGTACTTC.